Given below is one TCR beta chain in context. As yet, its antigen is unknown. Per germline, CDR1 GTSNPN and CDR2 SVGIG (reference sequence). The CDR3 contains 13 residues. These data originate in a study of T cells expressing NK-cell markers. Study-level information: The TCR beta repertoires originated in sorted CD3+CD56+NKG2C+, CD3+CD56+NKG2C- and CD3+CD56-NKG2C+ T cells. Most of the eight sequenced donors were HCMV-seropositive; one was seronegative.

TCRdb re-called the 5' RACE reads and gives one entry per CDR3 protein, without DNA. Recorded here are 400,000 to 550,000 distinct CDR3 sequences; the top ten clones represent roughly 7.2%. Findings and limits, study-wide: Dominant NKG2C+ clonotypes in roughly six donors made up about 1.0-7.0% of CD8+ T cells.

Sample: blood T cells: a sorted CD56 or NKG2C T cell subset, CD4+ or CD8+ T cells, or bulk PBMC T cells (not recorded which). The V call is TRBV30, the J call TRBJ1-2. The source is a woman aged 18 to 69 in good health. CDR3 in amino acids: CAWSEGNNYGYTF. Looking up the rest from reference TRBV30 and TRBJ1-2 gives the full variable domain: SQTIHQWPATLVQPVGSPLSLECTVEGTSNPNLYWYRQAAGRGLQLLFYSVGIGQISSEVPQNLSASRPQDRQFILSSKKLLLSDSGFYLCAWSEGNNYGYTFGSGTRLTVV.